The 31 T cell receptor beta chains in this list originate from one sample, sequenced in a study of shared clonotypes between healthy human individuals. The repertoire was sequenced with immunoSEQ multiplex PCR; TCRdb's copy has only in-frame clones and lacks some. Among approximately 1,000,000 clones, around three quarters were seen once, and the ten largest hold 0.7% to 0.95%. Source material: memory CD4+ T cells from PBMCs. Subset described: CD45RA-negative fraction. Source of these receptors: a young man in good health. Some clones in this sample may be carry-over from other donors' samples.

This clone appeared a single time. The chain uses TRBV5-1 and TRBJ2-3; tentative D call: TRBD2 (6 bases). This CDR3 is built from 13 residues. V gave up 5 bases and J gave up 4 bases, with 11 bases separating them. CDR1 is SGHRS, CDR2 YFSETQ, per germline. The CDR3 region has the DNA TGCGCCAGCAGTTCCGGGGGTGCAGATACGCAGTATTTT. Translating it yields CASSSGGADTQYF.

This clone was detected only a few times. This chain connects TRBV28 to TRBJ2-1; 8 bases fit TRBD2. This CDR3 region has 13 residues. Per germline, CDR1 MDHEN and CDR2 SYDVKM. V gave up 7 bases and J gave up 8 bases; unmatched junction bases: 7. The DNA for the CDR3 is TGTGCCAGCACCGGACCGGGGGGGGATGAGCAGTTCTTC. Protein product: CASTGPGGDEQFF.

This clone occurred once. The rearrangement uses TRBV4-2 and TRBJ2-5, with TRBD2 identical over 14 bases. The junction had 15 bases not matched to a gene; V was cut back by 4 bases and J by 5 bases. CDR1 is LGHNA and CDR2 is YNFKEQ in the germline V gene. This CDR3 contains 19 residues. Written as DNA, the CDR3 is TGTGCCAGCAGCCCAGAAATTGGACTAGCGGGAGGAGTACGGGAGACCCAGTACTTC. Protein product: CASSPEIGLAGGVRETQYF.

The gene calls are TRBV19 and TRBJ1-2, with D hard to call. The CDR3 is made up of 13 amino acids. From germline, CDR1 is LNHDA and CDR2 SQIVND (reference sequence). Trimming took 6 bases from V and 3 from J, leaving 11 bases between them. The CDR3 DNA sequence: TGTGCCAGTAGGGCGACATTACACTATGGCTACACCTTC. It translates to CASRATLHYGYTF. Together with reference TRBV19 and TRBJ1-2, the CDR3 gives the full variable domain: DGGITQSPKYLFRKEGQNVTLSCEQNLNHDAMYWYRQDPGQGLRLIYYSQIVNDFQKGDIAEGYSVSREKKESFPLTVTSAQKNPTAFYLCASRATLHYGYTFGSGTRLTVV.

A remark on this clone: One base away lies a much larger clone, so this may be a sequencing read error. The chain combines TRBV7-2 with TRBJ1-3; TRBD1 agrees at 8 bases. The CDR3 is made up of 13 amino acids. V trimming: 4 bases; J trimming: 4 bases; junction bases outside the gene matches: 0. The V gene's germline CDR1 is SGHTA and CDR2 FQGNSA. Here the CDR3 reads CASSWDRGNTIYF. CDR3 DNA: TGTGCCAGCAGCTGGGACAGGGGAAACACCATATATTTT.

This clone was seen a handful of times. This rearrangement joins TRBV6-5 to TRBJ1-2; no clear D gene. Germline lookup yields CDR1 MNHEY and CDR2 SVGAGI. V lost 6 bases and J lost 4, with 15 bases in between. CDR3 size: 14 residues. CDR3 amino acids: CASSRRGQTYGYTF. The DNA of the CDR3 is TGTGCCAGCAGCCGACGGGGTCAGACCTATGGCTACACCTTC.

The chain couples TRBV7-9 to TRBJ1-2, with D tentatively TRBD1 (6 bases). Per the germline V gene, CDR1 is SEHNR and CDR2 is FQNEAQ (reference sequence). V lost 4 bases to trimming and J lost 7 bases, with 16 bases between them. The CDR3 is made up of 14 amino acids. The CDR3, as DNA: TGTGCCAGCAGCTCGGACAGCCCGCTTAGTGGCTACACCTTC. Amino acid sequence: CASSSDSPLSGYTF. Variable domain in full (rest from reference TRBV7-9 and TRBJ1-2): DTGVSQNPRHKITKRGQNVTFRCDPISEHNRLYWYRQTLGQGPEFLTYFQNEAQLEKSRLLSDRFSAERPKGSFSTLEIQRTEQGDSAMYLCASSSDSPLSGYTFGSGTRLTVV.

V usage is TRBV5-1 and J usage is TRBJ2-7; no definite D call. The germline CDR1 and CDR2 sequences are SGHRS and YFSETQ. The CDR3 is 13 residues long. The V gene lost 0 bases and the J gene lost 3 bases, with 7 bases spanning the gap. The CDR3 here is CASSLDWDYEQYF. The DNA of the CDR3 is TGCGCCAGCAGCTTGGACTGGGACTACGAGCAGTACTTC.

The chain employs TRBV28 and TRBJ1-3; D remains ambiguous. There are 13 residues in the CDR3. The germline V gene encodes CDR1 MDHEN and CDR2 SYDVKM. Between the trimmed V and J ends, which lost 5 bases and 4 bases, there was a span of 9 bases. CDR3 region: CASSTAGGNTIYF. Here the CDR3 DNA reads TGTGCCAGCAGTACTGCTGGGGGAAACACCATATATTTT.

The CDR3 coding sequence is TGTGCCAGCAGTTACTCCCGGGACAGGGGGCACGAGCAGTACTTC. Protein product: CASSYSRDRGHEQYF. The chain combines TRBV6-8 with TRBJ2-7, with TRBD1 matching over 12 bases. The J segment lost 5 bases and the V segment lost 0 bases, leaving 2 bases of the junction unmatched. CDR1 is MNHGY and CDR2 is SAAAGT in the germline V gene. The length of the CDR3 is 15 residues.

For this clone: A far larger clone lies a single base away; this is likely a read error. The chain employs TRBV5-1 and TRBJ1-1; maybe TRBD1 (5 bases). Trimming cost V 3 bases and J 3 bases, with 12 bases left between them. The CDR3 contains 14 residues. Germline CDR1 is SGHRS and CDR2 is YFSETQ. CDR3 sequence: CASSSQEGHTEAFF. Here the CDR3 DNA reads TGCGCCAGCAGCTCACAGGAAGGGCACACTGAAGCTTTCTTT.

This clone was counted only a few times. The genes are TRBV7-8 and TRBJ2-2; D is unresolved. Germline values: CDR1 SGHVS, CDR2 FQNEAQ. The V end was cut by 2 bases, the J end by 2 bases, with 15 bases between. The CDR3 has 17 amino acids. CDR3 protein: CASSLRAERRNTGELFF. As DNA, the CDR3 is TGTGCCAGCAGCTTAAGAGCAGAACGGCGAAACACCGGGGAGCTGTTTTTT.

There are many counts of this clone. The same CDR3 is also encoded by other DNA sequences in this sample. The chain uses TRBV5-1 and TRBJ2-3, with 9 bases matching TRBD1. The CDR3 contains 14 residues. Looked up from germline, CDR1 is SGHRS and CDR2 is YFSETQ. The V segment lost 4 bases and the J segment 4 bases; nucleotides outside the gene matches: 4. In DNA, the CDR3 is TGCGCCAGCAGCCCGGGACAGGGCTCAGATACGCAGTATTTT. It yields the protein CASSPGQGSDTQYF.

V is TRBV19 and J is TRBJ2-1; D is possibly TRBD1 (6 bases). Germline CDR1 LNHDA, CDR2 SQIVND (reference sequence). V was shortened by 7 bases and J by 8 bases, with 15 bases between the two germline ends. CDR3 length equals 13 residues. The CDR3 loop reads CASKYRDRDEQFF. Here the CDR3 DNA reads TGTGCCAGTAAATACAGGGATCGGGATGAGCAGTTCTTC.

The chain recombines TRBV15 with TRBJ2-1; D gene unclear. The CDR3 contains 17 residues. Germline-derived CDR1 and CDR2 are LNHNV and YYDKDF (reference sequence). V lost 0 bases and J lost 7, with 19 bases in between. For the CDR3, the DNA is TGTGCCACCAGCAGAGATCGGTCAAGAGTCGTACAGAATGAGCAGTTCTTC. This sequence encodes CATSRDRSRVVQNEQFF.

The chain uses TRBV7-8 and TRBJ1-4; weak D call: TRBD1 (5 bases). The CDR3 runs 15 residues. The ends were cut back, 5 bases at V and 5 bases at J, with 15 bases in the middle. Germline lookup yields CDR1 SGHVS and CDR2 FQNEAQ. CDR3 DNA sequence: TGTGCCAGCAGCCAGGGATTTCGGGGGAATGAAAAACTGTTTTTT. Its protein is CASSQGFRGNEKLFF.

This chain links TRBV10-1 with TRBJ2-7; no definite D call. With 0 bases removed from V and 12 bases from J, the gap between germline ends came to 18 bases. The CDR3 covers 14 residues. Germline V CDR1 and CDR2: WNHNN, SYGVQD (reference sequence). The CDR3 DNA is TGCGCCAGCAGTGAGTCGAGGTTACTTGGTAAGCTGTACTTC. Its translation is CASSESRLLGKLYF.

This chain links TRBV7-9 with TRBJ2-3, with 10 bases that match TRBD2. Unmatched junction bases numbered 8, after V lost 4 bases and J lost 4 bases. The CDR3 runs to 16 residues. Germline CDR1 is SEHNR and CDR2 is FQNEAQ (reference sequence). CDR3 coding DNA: TGTGCCAGCAGCTCGAACAGCGGGAGGGCCGCAGATACGCAGTATTTT. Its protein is CASSSNSGRAADTQYF.

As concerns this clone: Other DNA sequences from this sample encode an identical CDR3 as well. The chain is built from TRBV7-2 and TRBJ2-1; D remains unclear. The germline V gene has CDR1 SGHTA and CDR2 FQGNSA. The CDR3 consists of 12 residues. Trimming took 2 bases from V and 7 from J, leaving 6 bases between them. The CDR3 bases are TGTGCCAGCAGCTTATCCCGGAATGAGCAGTTCTTC. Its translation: CASSLSRNEQFF.

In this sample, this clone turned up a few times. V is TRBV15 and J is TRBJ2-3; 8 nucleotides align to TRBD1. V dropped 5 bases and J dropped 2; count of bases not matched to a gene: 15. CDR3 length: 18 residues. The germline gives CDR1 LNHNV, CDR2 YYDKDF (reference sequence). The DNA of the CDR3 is TGTGCCACCAGCTCCCCCGGCTGGGACAGGAAGGCCACAGATACGCAGTATTTT. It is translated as CATSSPGWDRKATDTQYF. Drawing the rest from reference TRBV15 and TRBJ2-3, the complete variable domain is DAMVIQNPRYQVTQFGKPVTLSCSQTLNHNVMYWYQQKSSQAPKLLFHYYDKDFNNEADTPDNFQSRRPNTSFCFLDIRSPGLGDTAMYLCATSSPGWDRKATDTQYFGPGTRLTVL.

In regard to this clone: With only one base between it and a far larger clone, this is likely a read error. The CDR3 loop is CAWRRDRSNYGCTF. CDR3 DNA: TGTGCCTGGAGACGGGACAGGAGTAACTATGGCTGCACCTTC. The chain recombines TRBV30 with TRBJ1-2; 8 nucleotides line up with TRBD1. CDR1 is GTSNPN and CDR2 is SVGIG in the germline V gene (reference sequence). This CDR3 contains 14 residues.

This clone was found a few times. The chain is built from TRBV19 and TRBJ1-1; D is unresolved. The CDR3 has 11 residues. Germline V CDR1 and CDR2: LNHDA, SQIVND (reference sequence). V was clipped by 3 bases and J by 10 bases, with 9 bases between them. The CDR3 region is CASSMGGGAFF. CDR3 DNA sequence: TGTGCCAGTAGTATGGGCGGCGGAGCTTTCTTT.

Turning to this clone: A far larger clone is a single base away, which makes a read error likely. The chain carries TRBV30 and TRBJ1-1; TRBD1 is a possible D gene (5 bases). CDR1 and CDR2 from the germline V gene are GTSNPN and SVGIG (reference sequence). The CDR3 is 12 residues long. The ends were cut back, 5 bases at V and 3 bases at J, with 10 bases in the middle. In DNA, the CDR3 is TGTGCCTGGGCCCCGGGGGACACTGAAGCTTTCTTT. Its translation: CAWAPGDTEAFF. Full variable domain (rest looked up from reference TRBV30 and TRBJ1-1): SQTIHQWPATLVQPVGSPLSLECTVEGTSNPNLYWYRQAAGRGLQLLFYSVGIGQISSEVPQNLSASRPQDRQFILSSKKLLLSDSGFYLCAWAPGDTEAFFGQGTRLTVV.

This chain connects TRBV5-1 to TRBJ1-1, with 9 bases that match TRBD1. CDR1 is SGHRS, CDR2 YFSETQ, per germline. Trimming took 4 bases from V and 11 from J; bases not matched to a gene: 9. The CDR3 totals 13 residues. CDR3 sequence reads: CASSPGTGRLAFF. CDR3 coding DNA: TGCGCCAGCAGCCCGGGGACAGGGAGGTTGGCTTTCTTT.

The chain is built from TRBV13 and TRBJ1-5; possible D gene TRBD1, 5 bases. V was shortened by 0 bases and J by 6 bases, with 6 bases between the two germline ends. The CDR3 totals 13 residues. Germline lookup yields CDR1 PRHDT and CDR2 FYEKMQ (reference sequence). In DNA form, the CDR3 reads TGTGCCAGCAGCTTAGGAGGGGTTCAGCCCCAGCATTTT. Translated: CASSLGGVQPQHF. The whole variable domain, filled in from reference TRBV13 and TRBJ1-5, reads AAGVIQSPRHLIKEKRETATLKCYPIPRHDTVYWYQQGPGQDPQFLISFYEKMQSDKGSIPDRFSAQQFSDYHSELNMSSLELGDSALYFCASSLGGVQPQHFGDGTRLSIL.

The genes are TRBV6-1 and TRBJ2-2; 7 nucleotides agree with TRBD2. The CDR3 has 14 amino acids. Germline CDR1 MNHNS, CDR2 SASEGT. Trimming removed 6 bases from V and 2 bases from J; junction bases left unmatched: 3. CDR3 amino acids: CASRASGNTGELFF. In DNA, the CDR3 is TGTGCCAGCAGGGCTAGCGGAAACACCGGGGAGCTGTTTTTT.

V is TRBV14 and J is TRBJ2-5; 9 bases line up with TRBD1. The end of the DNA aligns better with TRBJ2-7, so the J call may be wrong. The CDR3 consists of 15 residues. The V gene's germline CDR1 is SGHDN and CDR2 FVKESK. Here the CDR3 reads CASSLDRGSSYEQYF. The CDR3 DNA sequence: TGTGCCAGCAGCCTTGACAGGGGGTCTTCCTACGAGCAGTACTTC.

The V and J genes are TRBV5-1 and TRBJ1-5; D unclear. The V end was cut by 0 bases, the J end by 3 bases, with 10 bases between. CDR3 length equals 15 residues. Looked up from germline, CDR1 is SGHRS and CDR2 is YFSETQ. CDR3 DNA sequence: TGCGCCAGCAGCTTGGCGGGAGTCTACAATCAGCCCCAGCATTTT. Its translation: CASSLAGVYNQPQHF. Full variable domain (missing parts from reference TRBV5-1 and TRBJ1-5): KAGVTQTPRYLIKTRGQQVTLSCSPISGHRSVSWYQQTPGQGLQFLFEYFSETQRNKGNFPGRFSGRQFSNSRSEMNVSTLELGDSALYLCASSLAGVYNQPQHFGDGTRLSIL.

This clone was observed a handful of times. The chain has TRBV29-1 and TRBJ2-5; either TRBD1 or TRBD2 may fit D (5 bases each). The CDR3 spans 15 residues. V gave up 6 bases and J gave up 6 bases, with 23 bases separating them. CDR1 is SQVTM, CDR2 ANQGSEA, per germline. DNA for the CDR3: TGCAGCGTGGTAAGTAGCGCCGGGACCCCCCAGACCCAGTACTTC. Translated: CSVVSSAGTPQTQYF.

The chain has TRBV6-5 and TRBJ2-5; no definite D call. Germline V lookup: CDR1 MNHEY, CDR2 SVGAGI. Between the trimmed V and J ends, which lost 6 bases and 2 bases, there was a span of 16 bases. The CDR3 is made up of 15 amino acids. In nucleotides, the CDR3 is TGTGCCAGCAGCCCGGGTCCTGGCTGGCAAGAGACCCAGTACTTC. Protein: CASSPGPGWQETQYF.

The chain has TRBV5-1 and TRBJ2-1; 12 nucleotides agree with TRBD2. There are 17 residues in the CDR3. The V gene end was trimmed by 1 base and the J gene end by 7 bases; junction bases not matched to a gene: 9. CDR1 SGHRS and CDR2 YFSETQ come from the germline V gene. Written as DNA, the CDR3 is TGCGCCAGCAGCTTGACCCGGACTAGCGGGGAGGGAAATGAGCAGTTCTTC. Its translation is CASSLTRTSGEGNEQFF.